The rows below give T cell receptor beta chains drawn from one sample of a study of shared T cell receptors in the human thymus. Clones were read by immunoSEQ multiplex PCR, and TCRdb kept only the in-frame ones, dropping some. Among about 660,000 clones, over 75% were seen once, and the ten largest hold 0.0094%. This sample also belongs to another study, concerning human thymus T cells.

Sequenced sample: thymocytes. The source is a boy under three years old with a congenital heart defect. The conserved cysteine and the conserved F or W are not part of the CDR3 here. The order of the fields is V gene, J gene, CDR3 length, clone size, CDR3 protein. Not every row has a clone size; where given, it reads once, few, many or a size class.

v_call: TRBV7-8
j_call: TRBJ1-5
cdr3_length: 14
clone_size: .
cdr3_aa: ASSFFGQGFNQPQH

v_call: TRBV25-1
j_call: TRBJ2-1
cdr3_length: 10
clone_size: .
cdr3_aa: ASSEGGTEQF

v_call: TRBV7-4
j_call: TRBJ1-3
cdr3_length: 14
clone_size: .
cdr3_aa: ASSLEGAGRGNTIY

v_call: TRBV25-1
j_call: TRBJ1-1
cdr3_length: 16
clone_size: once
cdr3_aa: ASSADGRAGGLNTEAF

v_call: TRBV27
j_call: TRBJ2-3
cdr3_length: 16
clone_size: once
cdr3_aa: ASSLSWVLALSTDTQY

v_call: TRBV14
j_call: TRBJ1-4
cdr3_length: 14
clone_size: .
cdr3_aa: ASSQGGDSDDEKLF

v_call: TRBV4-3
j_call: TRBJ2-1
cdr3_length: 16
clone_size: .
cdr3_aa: ASSQDPRGEGPYNEQF

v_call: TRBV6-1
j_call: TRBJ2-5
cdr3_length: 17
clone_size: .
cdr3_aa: ASSVSEQGSSEDQETQY

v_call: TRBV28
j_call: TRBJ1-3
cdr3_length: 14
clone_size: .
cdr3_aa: ASSEGVSGEANTIY

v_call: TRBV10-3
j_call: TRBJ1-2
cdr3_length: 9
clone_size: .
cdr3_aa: AIGALDGYT

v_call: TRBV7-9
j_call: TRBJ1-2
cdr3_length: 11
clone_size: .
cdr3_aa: ASSPRQDGGYT

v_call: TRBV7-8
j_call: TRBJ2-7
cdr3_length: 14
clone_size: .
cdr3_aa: ASSRRSNPAGYEQY

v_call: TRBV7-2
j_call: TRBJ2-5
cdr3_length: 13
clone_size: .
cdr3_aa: ASSLQRTSAQTQY

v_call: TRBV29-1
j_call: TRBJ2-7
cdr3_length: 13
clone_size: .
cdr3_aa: SVEDSGSGEEEQY

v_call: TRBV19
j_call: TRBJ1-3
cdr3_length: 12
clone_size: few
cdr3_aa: ASSTTGRGNTIY

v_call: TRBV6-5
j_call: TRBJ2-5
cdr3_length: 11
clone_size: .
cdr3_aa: ASRQNYQETQY

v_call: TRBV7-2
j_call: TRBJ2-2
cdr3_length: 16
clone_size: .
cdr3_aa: ASSQCSPGQTNTGELF

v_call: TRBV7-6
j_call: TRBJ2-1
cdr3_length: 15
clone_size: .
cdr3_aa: ASSLCEGGIAYNEQF

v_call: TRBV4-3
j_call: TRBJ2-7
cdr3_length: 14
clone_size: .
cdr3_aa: ASSQVYGTGGCEQY

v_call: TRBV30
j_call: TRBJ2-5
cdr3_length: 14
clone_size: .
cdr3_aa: AWSVHEAVGQETQY